The sequence of this T cell receptor beta chain was determined in a study of OX40 agonist ivuxolimab in advanced cancers. In the study overall: The patients received agonistic anti-OX40 (CD134) antibody ivuxolimab. Subjects had a mean age of around 60 years, with a range of 23 to 79; more than 75% were male. Findings and caveats of the study: Normalized expansion of T-cell clones was also low for some nonresponders. With doses of 0.1-3.0 mg/kg, partial responders showed among the lowest clonal expansion.

This clone was found once. Its antigen is unidentified. V trimming: 2 bases; J trimming: 7 bases; junction bases outside the gene matches: 7. The CDR3 loop spans 15 amino acids. The germline CDR1 and CDR2 sequences are LGHNA and YSLEER. Only in-frame clones appear in the TCRdb table, and some are missing; sequencing was by immunoSEQ multiplex PCR. The sample records approximately 82,000 clones, around 87% being singletons. This sequence was found in an adult with an advanced solid tumor such as melanoma, head and neck, liver or kidney cancer. The V and J genes are TRBV4-3 and TRBJ1-4; TRBD1 matches 7 bases. Source: CD4+ or CD8+ T cells sorted from blood, taken in a trial of the OX40 agonist ivuxolimab. This chain's CDR3 is CASSQKTGRGEKLFF. The CDR3 bases are TGCGCCAGCAGCCAAAAGACAGGGCGAGGTGAAAAACTGTTTTTT.